The T cell receptor beta chain under discussion was sequenced for a study of yellow fever vaccine responses in identical twins. Germline V gene data show CDR1 as SGHAT and CDR2 as FQNNGV. V was trimmed by 6 bases and J by 2 bases, leaving 14 bases between them. The CDR3 extends over 15 amino acids. Each CDR3 protein gets one entry after TCRdb re-called the RT-PCR reads with MiXCR. The data show approximately 13,000 distinct CDR3 sequences, with roughly 80% seen just once and about 0.7% held by the top ten. The source of this sequence is a woman aged 18 to 35 who received the yellow fever vaccine. Sequenced here: T cells from blood (PBMCs), unsorted or a sorted subset (not recorded which), sampled before or after yellow fever vaccination (not recorded which). The rearrangement links TRBV11-2 to TRBJ2-1; D possibly uses TRBD1 or TRBD2 (5 bases each). CDR3 amino acids: CASSYRDATYNEQFF. Here the CDR3 DNA reads TGTGCCAGCAGTTACCGGGACGCCACCTACAATGAGCAGTTCTTC. The entire variable domain, with the rest obtained from reference TRBV11-2 and TRBJ2-1, is as follows: EAGVAQSPRYKIIEKRQSVAFWCNPISGHATLYWYQQILGQGPKLLIQFQNNGVVDDSQLPKDRFSAERLKGVDSTLKIQPAKLEDSAVYLCASSYRDATYNEQFFGPGTRLTVL.